The 6 T cell receptor beta chains in this list originate from one sample, sequenced in a study of identifying expanded T cells in peripheral blood. Assay: immunoSEQ multiplex PCR; the TCRdb copy retains only in-frame clones and omits some. Of approximately 100,000 clones listed, 70% to 90% are singletons. Sequenced input: blood. The receptors were gathered from a person between 18 and 70 years old in good health.

V is TRBV5-1 and J is TRBJ1-3; D perhaps matches TRBD1 (6 bases). V shed 0 bases and J shed 4 bases, with 14 bases lying between them. The CDR3 consists of 16 residues. Germline-derived CDR1 and CDR2 are SGHRS and YFSETQ. CDR3 coding DNA: TGCGCCAGCAGCTTGGACCCGACAGGACTAGGAAACACCATATATTTT. As protein: CASSLDPTGLGNTIYF. Supplemented by reference TRBV5-1 and TRBJ1-3, the full variable domain reads KAGVTQTPRYLIKTRGQQVTLSCSPISGHRSVSWYQQTPGQGLQFLFEYFSETQRNKGNFPGRFSGRQFSNSRSEMNVSTLELGDSALYLCASSLDPTGLGNTIYFGEGSWLTVV.

The chain couples TRBV9 to TRBJ2-3; possible D gene TRBD2, 6 bases. CDR3 size: 16 residues. Trimming removed 3 bases at V and 0 bases at J, with 14 bases between. CDR1 SGDLS and CDR2 YYNGEE come from the germline V gene. The CDR3 sequence is CASSATLALSTDTQYF. CDR3 bases: TGTGCCAGCAGCGCCACACTAGCTCTTAGCACAGATACGCAGTATTTT.

This chain connects TRBV5-4 to TRBJ1-6; 7 bases are shared with TRBD1. This CDR3 is 16 amino acids long. Germline loops: CDR1 SGHNT, CDR2 YYREEE (reference sequence). V was pared by 3 bases and J by 10 bases, with 13 bases of the junction left unmatched. Written as DNA, the CDR3 is TGTGCCAGCAGCTGGGGGGGGACAGCGTCCCTCTCACCCCTCCACTTT. As protein: CASSWGGTASLSPLHF. The full variable domain, its missing parts supplied by reference TRBV5-4 and TRBJ1-6, is ETGVTQSPTHLIKTRGQQVTLRCSSQSGHNTVSWYQQALGQGPQFIFQYYREEENGRGNFPPRFSGLQFPNYSSELNVNALELDDSALYLCASSWGGTASLSPLHFGNGTRLTVT.

This clone was seen more than once but under ten times. This rearrangement joins TRBV6-1 to TRBJ1-5; D may be TRBD1 (5 bases). From germline, CDR1 is MNHNS and CDR2 SASEGT. Between the trimmed V and J ends, which lost 1 base and 1 base, there was a span of 8 bases. The CDR3 length is 15 residues. CDR3 nucleotide sequence: TGTGCCAGCAGTGAAGATGAGGGGAGCAATCAGCCCCAGCATTTT. Its translation: CASSEDEGSNQPQHF.

The chain recombines TRBV2 with TRBJ2-5, with 13 bases aligning to TRBD2. The V and J ends lost 5 bases and 0 bases, in that order; junction bases with no gene match: 3. The CDR3 is 16 residues long. CDR1 is SNHLY, CDR2 FYNNEI, per germline. CDR3 DNA sequence: TGTGCCAGCAGTTTACTAGCGGGGGGGTACCAAGAGACCCAGTACTTC. Its translation is CASSLLAGGYQETQYF.

The V call is TRBV18, the J call TRBJ1-2; 8 bases match TRBD1. This CDR3 spans 13 amino acids. From germline, CDR1 is KGHSH and CDR2 LQKENI. Germline trimming cut 6 bases from V and 8 bases from J; bases unmatched to any gene: 8. CDR3 DNA: TGTGCCAGCTCGCCTGACAGGGGTAGGGGCTACACCTTC. Protein product: CASSPDRGRGYTF.